This TCR beta chain was recovered during a study of OX40 agonist ivuxolimab in advanced cancers. Study context: Three individuals attained partial responses, comprising one hepatocellular carcinoma case and two cutaneous melanoma cases.

The method was immunoSEQ multiplex PCR; TCRdb's version includes in-frame clones alone and lacks a portion of them. This table holds over 60,000 clones, 70% to 90% found once. This sample comprised CD4+ or CD8+ T cells sorted from blood, obtained in a trial of the OX40 agonist ivuxolimab. The TCR sequence derives from an adult with an advanced solid tumor such as melanoma, head and neck, liver or kidney cancer.

CDR3 in DNA: TGTGCCAGCAGTGGGGACACTGAAGCTTTCTTT. Its translation is CASSGDTEAFF. This chain joins TRBV2 and TRBJ1-1; D is unclear. The CDR3 runs 11 residues. In germline, CDR1 is SNHLY, CDR2 FYNNEI. V lost 4 bases and J 3 bases, leaving 3 bases between the germline ends. Complete variable domain (other parts from reference TRBV2 and TRBJ1-1): EPEVTQTPSHQVTQMGQEVILRCVPISNHLYFYWYRQILGQKVEFLVSFYNNEISEKSEIFDDQFSVERPDGSNFTLKIRSTKLEDSAMYFCASSGDTEAFFGQGTRLTVV.